This T cell receptor beta chain came from a study of PD-L1 blockade in urothelial cancer. Whole-study findings and limits: For durable-benefit patients, tumor-associated blood clones expanded more at 3 weeks.

Per the germline V gene, CDR1 is MGHRA and CDR2 is YSYEKL. This CDR3 spans 17 amino acids. V gave up 4 bases and J gave up 2 bases; unmatched junction bases: 7. Time point described: peripheral blood 6 weeks after treatment start. A single count supports this clone. Its antigen is as yet unknown. Each PCR contained spiked-in synthetic TCR analog templates. Assay used: immunoSEQ multiplex PCR; TCRdb lists only in-frame clones, some missing. The repertoire includes approximately 120,000 clones, approximately 85% of them detected once, and roughly 2.3% sits in the top ten. The chain uses TRBV4-1 and TRBJ1-5, with 11 positions matching TRBD1. The material sequenced was PBMCs, taken around atezolizumab (anti-PD-L1) treatment. The TCR comes from a man aged 50 to 59 with urothelial cancer. Here the CDR3 reads CASSRTGTGGGNQPQHF. The CDR3 DNA reads TGCGCCAGCAGCCGCACCGGGACAGGGGGAGGCAATCAGCCCCAGCATTTT.